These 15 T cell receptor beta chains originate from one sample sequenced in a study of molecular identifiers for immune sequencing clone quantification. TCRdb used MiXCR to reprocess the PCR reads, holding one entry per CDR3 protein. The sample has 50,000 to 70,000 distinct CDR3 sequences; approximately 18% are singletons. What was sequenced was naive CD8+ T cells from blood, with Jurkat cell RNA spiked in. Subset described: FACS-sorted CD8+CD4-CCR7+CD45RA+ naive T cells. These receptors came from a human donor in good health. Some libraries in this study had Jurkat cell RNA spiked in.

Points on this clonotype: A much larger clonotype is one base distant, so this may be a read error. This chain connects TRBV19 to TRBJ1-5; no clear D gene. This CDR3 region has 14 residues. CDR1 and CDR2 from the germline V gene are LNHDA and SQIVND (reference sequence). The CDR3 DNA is TGTGCCCGTAGTATACGGGCAGACAATCAGCCCCAGCATTTT. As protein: CARSIRADNQPQHF.

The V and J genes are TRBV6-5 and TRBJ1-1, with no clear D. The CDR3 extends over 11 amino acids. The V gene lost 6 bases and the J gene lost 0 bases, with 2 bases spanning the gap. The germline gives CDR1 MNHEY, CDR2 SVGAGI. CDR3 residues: CASRLNTEAFF. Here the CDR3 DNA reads TGTGCCAGCAGATTGAACACTGAAGCTTTCTTT.

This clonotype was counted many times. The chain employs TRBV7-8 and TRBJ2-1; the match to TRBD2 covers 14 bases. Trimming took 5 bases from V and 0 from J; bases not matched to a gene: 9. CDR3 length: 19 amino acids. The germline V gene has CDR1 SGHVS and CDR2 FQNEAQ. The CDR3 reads CASSIGLAGGPISYNEQFF. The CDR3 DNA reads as TGTGCCAGCAGCATCGGACTAGCGGGAGGCCCTATCTCCTACAATGAGCAGTTCTTC. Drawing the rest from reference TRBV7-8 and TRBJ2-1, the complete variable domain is GAGVSQSPRYKVAKRGQDVALRCDPISGHVSLFWYQQALGQGPEFLTYFQNEAQLDKSGLPSDRFFAERPEGSVSTLKIQRTQQEDSAVYLCASSIGLAGGPISYNEQFFGPGTRLTVL.

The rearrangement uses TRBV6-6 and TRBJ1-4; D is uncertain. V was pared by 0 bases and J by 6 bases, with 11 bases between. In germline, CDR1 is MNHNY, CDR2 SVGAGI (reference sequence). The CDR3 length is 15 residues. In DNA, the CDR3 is TGTGCCAGCAGTTACTCGGAGTGGGAATATGAAAAACTGTTTTTT. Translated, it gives CASSYSEWEYEKLFF.

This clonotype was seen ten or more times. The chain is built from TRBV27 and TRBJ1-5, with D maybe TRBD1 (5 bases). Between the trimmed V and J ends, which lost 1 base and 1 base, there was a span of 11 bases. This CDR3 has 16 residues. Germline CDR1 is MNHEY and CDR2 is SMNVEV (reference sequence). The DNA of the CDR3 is TGTGCCAGCAGTTTATTGGCCTCAGGGAGCAATCAGCCCCAGCATTTT. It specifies CASSLLASGSNQPQHF.

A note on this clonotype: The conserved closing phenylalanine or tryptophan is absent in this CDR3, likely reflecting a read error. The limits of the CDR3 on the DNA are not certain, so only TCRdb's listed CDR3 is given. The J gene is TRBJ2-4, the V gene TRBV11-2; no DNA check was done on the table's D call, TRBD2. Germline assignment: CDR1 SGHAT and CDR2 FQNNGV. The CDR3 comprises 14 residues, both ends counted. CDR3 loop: CASRGPGAKNIRYL.

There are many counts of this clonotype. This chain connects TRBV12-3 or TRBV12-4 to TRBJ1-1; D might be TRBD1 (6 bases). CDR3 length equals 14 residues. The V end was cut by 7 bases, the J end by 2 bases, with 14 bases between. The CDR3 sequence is CASTTGWGNTEAFF. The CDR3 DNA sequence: TGTGCCAGCACCACAGGGTGGGGAAACACTGAAGCTTTCTTT.

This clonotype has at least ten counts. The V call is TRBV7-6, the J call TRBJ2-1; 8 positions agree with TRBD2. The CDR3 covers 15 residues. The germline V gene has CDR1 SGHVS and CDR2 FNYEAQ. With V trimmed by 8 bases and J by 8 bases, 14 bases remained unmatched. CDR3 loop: CASRQSAGGGDEQFF. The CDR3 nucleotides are TGTGCCAGCCGCCAAAGCGCGGGAGGTGGGGATGAGCAGTTCTTC.

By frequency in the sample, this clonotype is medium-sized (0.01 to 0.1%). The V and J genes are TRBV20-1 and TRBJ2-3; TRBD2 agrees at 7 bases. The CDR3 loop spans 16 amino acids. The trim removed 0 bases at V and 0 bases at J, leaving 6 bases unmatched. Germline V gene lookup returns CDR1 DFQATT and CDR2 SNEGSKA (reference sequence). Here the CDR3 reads CSARDRLAASTDTQYF. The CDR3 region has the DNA TGCAGTGCTAGAGATCGACTAGCAGCTAGCACAGATACGCAGTATTTT.

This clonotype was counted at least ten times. CDR3 loop: CASSATRTVYQETQYF. The CDR3 bases are TGTGCCAGCAGTGCCACCCGGACAGTATACCAAGAGACCCAGTACTTC. The chain has TRBV6-2 or TRBV6-3 and TRBJ2-5, with a weak D call TRBD1 (6 bases). Germline V gene sequence: CDR1 MNHEY, CDR2 SVGEGT. V was clipped by 5 bases and J by 0 bases, with 16 bases between them. The CDR3 is 16 residues long.

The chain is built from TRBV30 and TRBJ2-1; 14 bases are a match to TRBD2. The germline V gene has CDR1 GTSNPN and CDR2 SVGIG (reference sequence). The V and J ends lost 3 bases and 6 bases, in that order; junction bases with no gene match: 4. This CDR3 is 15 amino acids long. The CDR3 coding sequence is TGTGCCTGGAGCCTCGGACTAGCGGGAGGCAATGAGCAGTTCTTC. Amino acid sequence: CAWSLGLAGGNEQFF.

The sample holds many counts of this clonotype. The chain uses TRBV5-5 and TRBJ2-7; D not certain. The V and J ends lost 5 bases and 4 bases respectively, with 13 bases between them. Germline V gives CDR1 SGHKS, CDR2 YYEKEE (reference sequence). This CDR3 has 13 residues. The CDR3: CASSFQPKYEQYF. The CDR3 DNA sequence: TGTGCCAGCAGTTTTCAGCCCAAGTACGAGCAGTACTTC. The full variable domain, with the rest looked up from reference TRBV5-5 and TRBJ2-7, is DAGVTQSPTHLIKTRGQQVTLRCSPISGHKSVSWYQQVLGQGPQFIFQYYEKEERGRGNFPDRFSARQFPNYSSELNVNALLLGDSALYLCASSFQPKYEQYFGPGTRLTVT.

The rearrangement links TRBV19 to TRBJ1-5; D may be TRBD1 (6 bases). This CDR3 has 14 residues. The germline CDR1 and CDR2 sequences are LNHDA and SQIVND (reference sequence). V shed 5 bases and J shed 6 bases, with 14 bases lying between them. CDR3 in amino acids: CASSPLGGGQPQHF. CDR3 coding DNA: TGTGCCAGTAGTCCCTTAGGAGGGGGTCAGCCCCAGCATTTT.

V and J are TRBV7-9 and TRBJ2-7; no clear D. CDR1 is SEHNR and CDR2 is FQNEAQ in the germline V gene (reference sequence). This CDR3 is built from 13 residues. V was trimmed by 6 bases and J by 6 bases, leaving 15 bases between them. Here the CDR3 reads CASSQAGACEQYF. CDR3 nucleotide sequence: TGTGCCAGCAGTCAGGCTGGAGCCTGCGAGCAGTACTTC.

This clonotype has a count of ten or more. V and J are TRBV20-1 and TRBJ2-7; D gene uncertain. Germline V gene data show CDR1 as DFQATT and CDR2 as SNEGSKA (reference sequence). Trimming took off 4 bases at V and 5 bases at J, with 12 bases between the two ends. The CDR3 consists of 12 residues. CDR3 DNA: TGCAGTGCTACCCTAGGTTACGACGAGCAGTACTTC. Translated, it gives CSATLGYDEQYF.